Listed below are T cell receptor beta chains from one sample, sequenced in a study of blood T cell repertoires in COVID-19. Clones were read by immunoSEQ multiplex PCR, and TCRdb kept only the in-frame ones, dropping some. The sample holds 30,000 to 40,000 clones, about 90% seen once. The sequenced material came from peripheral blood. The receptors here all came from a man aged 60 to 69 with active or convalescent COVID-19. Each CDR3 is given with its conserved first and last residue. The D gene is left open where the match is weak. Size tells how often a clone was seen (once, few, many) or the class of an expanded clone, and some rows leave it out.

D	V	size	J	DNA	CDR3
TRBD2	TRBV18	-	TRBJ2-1	TGTGCCAGCTCACCAGGACTAGCGGTTATTTACAATGAGCAGTTCTTC	CASSPGLAVIYNEQFF
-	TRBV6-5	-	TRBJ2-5	TGTGCCAGCAGTAGGACAGTAGCGCAAGAGACCCAGTACTTC	CASSRTVAQETQYF
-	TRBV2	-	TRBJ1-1	TGTGCCAGCAGTGGGACCGGGAAAAATGAAGCTTTCTTT	CASSGTGKNEAFF
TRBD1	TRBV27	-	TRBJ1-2	TGTGCCAGCAGCCGACGCCTCCGGGACAGCACCCCCTATGGCTACACCTTC	CASSRRLRDSTPYGYTF
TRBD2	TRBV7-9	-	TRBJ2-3	TGTGCCAGCAGCTTATTGAGCGGGAGTGGAGATACGCAGTATTTT	CASSLLSGSGDTQYF
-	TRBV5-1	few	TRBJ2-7	TGCGCCAGCAGCTTGACAGGGAACTACGAGCAGTACTTC	CASSLTGNYEQYF
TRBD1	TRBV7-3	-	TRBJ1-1	TGTGCCAGCAGCTATACAGGGGGGTGGAACACTGAAGCTTTCTTT	CASSYTGGWNTEAFF
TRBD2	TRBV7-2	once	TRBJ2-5	TGTGCCAGCAGCTTAGAAACGGGAGGGGGAGAGACCCAGTACTTC	CASSLETGGGETQYF
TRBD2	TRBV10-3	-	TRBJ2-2	TGTGCCATCAGTGAATCGGGACTAGCTTCGTCCGGGGAGCTGTTTTTT	CAISESGLASSGELFF
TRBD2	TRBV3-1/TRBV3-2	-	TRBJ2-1	TGTGCCAGCAGCCGACTAGCGGGTTACAATGAGCAGTTCTTC	CASSRLAGYNEQFF
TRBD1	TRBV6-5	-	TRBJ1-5	TGTGCCAGCAGTAAAATGGGACAGGGGCTGATGACCCAGCATTTT	CASSKMGQGLMTQHF